The 21 T cell receptor beta chains given below trace back to one sample, sequenced in a study of PD-L1 blockade in urothelial cancer. This table comes from immunoSEQ multiplex PCR, and its TCRdb copy is limited to in-frame clones, with some not included. The sample contains about 81,000 clones, approximately 90% of which appear only once. The material was PBMCs, obtained around atezolizumab (anti-PD-L1) treatment. The receptors were gathered from a man aged 55 to 70 with urothelial cancer.

The CDR3 loop is CAWSATGGVYEQYF. The CDR3 DNA reads as TGTGCCTGGAGCGCGACAGGGGGCGTCTACGAGCAGTACTTC. The chain couples TRBV30 to TRBJ2-7; 10 nucleotides align to TRBD1. V shed 3 bases and J 3 bases; nucleotides not matched to a gene: 5. The CDR3 is 14 residues long. Germline V gives CDR1 GTSNPN, CDR2 SVGIG (reference sequence).

This sequence joins TRBV4-2 and TRBJ1-2, with a tentative D call TRBD1 (5 bases). Germline lookup yields CDR1 LGHNA and CDR2 YNFKEQ. The CDR3 consists of 13 residues. Deletions cut 1 base from V and 3 bases from J, with 6 bases between. Here the CDR3 DNA reads TGTGCCAGCAGCCAAGGGACATACTATGGCTACACCTTC. It yields the protein CASSQGTYYGYTF.

This chain connects TRBV10-1 to TRBJ2-1, with TRBD2 matching over 9 bases. V was clipped by 2 bases and J by 2 bases; unmatched bases: 4. The CDR3 length is 16 residues. Germline assignment: CDR1 WNHNN and CDR2 SYGVQD (reference sequence). CDR3 nucleotide sequence: TGCGCCAGCAGTGAGCCAGAGCGGGGGGCCTACAATGAGCAGTTCTTC. Protein product: CASSEPERGAYNEQFF.

The CDR3 nucleotides read TGTGCCAGCAGCTGGGGGAGGGAAAAACTGTTTTTT. Translation: CASSWGREKLFF. The chain recombines TRBV5-6 with TRBJ1-4, with a possible D match to TRBD1 (5 bases). This CDR3 is built from 12 residues. Germline V gives CDR1 SGHDT, CDR2 YYEEEE. V was pared by 3 bases and J by 8 bases, with 8 bases between.

The V and J genes are TRBV9 and TRBJ1-1, with D unresolved. CDR3 length: 15 residues. CDR1 is SGDLS, CDR2 YYNGEE, per germline. V was shortened by 3 bases and J by 0 bases, with 12 bases between the two germline ends. In DNA form, the CDR3 reads TGTGCCAGCAGCGGGAGGGCGGGGATGAACACTGAAGCTTTCTTT. It encodes CASSGRAGMNTEAFF. Using reference TRBV9 and TRBJ1-1 for the parts outside the CDR3, the full variable domain is DSGVTQTPKHLITATGQRVTLRCSPRSGDLSVYWYQQSLDQGLQFLIQYYNGEERAKGNILERFSAQQFPDLHSELNLSSLELGDSALYFCASSGRAGMNTEAFFGQGTRLTVV.

The chain employs TRBV11-3 and TRBJ2-1, with 7 bases identical to TRBD2. Germline V gene data show CDR1 as SGHNT and CDR2 as YENEEA. The CDR3 extends over 16 amino acids. Losses at the gene ends were 1 base for V and 5 bases for J; bases not matched to a gene: 8. The CDR3 DNA reads TGTGCCAGCAGCTTAGGGCGGGAGTACTCGAACAATGAGCAGTTCTTC. Its translation: CASSLGREYSNNEQFF. The full variable domain, completed using reference TRBV11-3 and TRBJ2-1, is EAGVVQSPRYKIIEKKQPVAFWCNPISGHNTLYWYLQNLGQGPELLIRYENEEAVDDSQLPKDRFSAERLKGVDSTLKIQPAELGDSAVYLCASSLGREYSNNEQFFGPGTRLTVL.

The rearrangement joins TRBV4-3 to TRBJ2-1; TRBD2 agrees at 8 bases. CDR3 length: 18 residues. The V gene's germline CDR1 is LGHNA and CDR2 YSLEER. Germline trimming cut 0 bases from V and 4 bases from J; bases unmatched to any gene: 11. CDR3 protein: CASSQDPLGSGTYNEQFF. The CDR3 DNA sequence: TGCGCCAGCAGCCAAGATCCCTTAGGTAGCGGGACTTACAATGAGCAGTTCTTC.

The chain has TRBV7-2 and TRBJ1-2; D may be TRBD1 (6 bases). V shed 1 base and J shed 9 bases, with 18 bases lying between them. This CDR3 region has 15 residues. Germline CDR1 and CDR2: SGHTA and FQGNSA. The CDR3 is CASSLDPAGTSRYTF. The CDR3, as DNA: TGTGCCAGCAGCTTAGATCCGGCCGGGACATCGCGCTACACCTTC.

Turning to this clone: A junction end diverges from the germline sequence, so it may reflect a read error. Here the CDR3 reads CASRLGGAGVAGELFF. Here the CDR3 DNA reads TGTGCCAGCAGATTAGGCGGGGCGGGAGTTGCCGGGGAGCTGTTTTTT. The genes are TRBV7-2 and TRBJ2-2; 7 bases map to TRBD2. Germline lookup yields CDR1 SGHTA and CDR2 FQGNSA. The CDR3 covers 16 residues. Combining the CDR3 with reference TRBV7-2 and TRBJ2-2 gives the whole variable domain GAGVSQSPSNKVTEKGKDVELRCDPISGHTALYWYRQSLGQGLEFLIYFQGNSAPDKSGLPSDRFSAERTGGSVSTLTIQRTQQEDSAVYLCASRLGGAGVAGELFFGEGSRLTVL.

The J gene is TRBJ2-3, the V gene TRBV2; 9 bases match TRBD2. Germline V gives CDR1 SNHLY, CDR2 FYNNEI. Trimming took 5 bases from V and 0 from J; bases not matched to a gene: 9. The CDR3 totals 17 residues. CDR3: CASSFPGLAPSTDTQYF. In nucleotides, the CDR3 is TGTGCCAGCAGTTTCCCAGGACTAGCGCCAAGCACAGATACGCAGTATTTT. The full variable domain, rest sourced from reference TRBV2 and TRBJ2-3, is EPEVTQTPSHQVTQMGQEVILRCVPISNHLYFYWYRQILGQKVEFLVSFYNNEISEKSEIFDDQFSVERPDGSNFTLKIRSTKLEDSAMYFCASSFPGLAPSTDTQYFGPGTRLTVL.

This chain links TRBV7-8 with TRBJ1-3; 10 positions agree with TRBD1. The CDR3 loop spans 16 amino acids. Trimming at V came to 1 base and at J to 2 bases, leaving 2 bases not matched to a gene. CDR1 is SGHVS, CDR2 FQNEAQ, per germline. The CDR3 bases are TGTGCCAGCAGCTTAGGAGGGACAGGGGCTGGAAACACCATATATTTT. Protein: CASSLGGTGAGNTIYF.

The CDR3 DNA is TGTGCCAGTAGTAGTACAGGGGGCGGTACGGATGAGCAGTTCTTC. This sequence encodes CASSSTGGGTDEQFF. The chain links TRBV19 to TRBJ2-1; 9 positions match TRBD1. With 4 bases clipped from V and 8 bases from J, the junction kept 9 bases outside the gene matches. Germline CDR1 LNHDA, CDR2 SQIVND (reference sequence). The CDR3 loop spans 15 amino acids.

The chain recombines TRBV9 with TRBJ2-1; 7 bases agree with TRBD2. V shed 4 bases and J 1 base; nucleotides not matched to a gene: 5. The CDR3 covers 15 residues. Looked up from germline, CDR1 is SGDLS and CDR2 is YYNGEE. The CDR3 here is CASSPRTSSYNEQFF. CDR3 bases: TGTGCCAGCAGCCCCCGGACTAGTTCCTACAATGAGCAGTTCTTC.

This chain's CDR3 is CASSLTSGSTDTQYF. The CDR3 region has the DNA TGTGCCAGCAGCTTAACTAGCGGGAGTACAGATACGCAGTATTTT. This chain joins TRBV7-9 and TRBJ2-3; 11 bases are shared with TRBD2. The CDR3 sequence is 15 residues long. CDR1 and CDR2 (germline): SEHNR, FQNEAQ (reference sequence). Losses at the gene ends were 2 bases for V and 3 bases for J; bases not matched to a gene: 1.

The chain uses TRBV6-1 and TRBJ2-2, with a tentative D call TRBD1 (5 bases). From germline, CDR1 is MNHNS and CDR2 SASEGT. The germline V and J ends were trimmed by 10 bases and 2 bases, with 17 bases remaining between them. This CDR3 region has 15 residues. CDR3 sequence (DNA): TGTGCCACCTACAGGACCCTCTACAACACCGGGGAGCTGTTTTTT. Translating gives CATYRTLYNTGELFF.

A few counts support this clone. The chain has TRBV27 and TRBJ1-1; 7 bases are a match to TRBD1. Germline V gene sequence: CDR1 MNHEY, CDR2 SMNVEV (reference sequence). Trimming took 3 bases from V and 4 from J; bases not matched to a gene: 11. The CDR3 runs to 16 residues. The CDR3 DNA sequence: TGTGCCAGCAGTTTCGGACAGGACTTGAGGAGCACTGAAGCTTTCTTT. Amino acids: CASSFGQDLRSTEAFF.

Only a few counts were recorded for this clone. The chain employs TRBV2 and TRBJ1-1; D gene ambiguous. With 7 bases removed from V and 0 bases from J, the gap between germline ends came to 15 bases. The CDR3 has 15 amino acids. Germline assignment: CDR1 SNHLY and CDR2 FYNNEI. CDR3 nucleotides: TGTGCCAGCAAAAGGCAGGCGACCATGAACACTGAAGCTTTCTTT. Translation: CASKRQATMNTEAFF.

The CDR3 sequence is CASSTSRDKQFF. The DNA for the CDR3 is TGTGCCAGCAGCACCTCCCGGGACAAGCAGTTCTTC. The V and J genes are TRBV11-3 and TRBJ2-1; tentatively, D is TRBD1 (6 bases). Germline V gives CDR1 SGHNT, CDR2 YENEEA. This CDR3 comprises 12 residues. Trimming took 5 bases from V and 11 from J, leaving 13 bases between them.

The chain recombines TRBV7-3 with TRBJ2-1; TRBD1 agrees at 8 bases. Germline CDR1 is SGHTA and CDR2 is FQGTGA. V gave up 4 bases and J gave up 14 bases; unmatched junction bases: 7. The CDR3 is 12 amino acids. The CDR3, as DNA: TGTGCCAGCAGCTCTGGACAGGGTTTGAAGTTCTTC. It encodes CASSSGQGLKFF.

V gene TRBV29-1 combines with J gene TRBJ2-6, with unresolved D. Germline values: CDR1 SQVTM, CDR2 ANQGSEA. Trimming left V 4 bases short and J 0 bases short, with 16 bases between. The CDR3 sequence is 17 residues long. The CDR3 DNA sequence: TGCAGCGTTGGGGCTGGCAGGCCGAGCTCTGGGGCCAACGTCCTGACTTTC. Protein: CSVGAGRPSSGANVLTF.

The V call is TRBV5-4, the J call TRBJ2-7, with D possibly matching TRBD2 (6 bases). This CDR3 has 15 amino acids. Per the germline V gene, CDR1 is SGHNT and CDR2 is YYREEE (reference sequence). V shed 0 bases and J shed 2 bases, with 12 bases lying between them. The CDR3 DNA sequence: TGTGCCAGCAGCTTGGAGGGGCGGGGAACCTACGAGCAGTACTTC. As protein: CASSLEGRGTYEQYF.